This TCR beta chain is from a study of T cell responses to AZD1222 COVID-19 vaccine. Here immunoSEQ multiplex PCR was the method, and the copy in TCRdb shows in-frame clones only, minus some. Here the sample spans 55,000 to 65,000 clones, about 80% being singletons. Pooled samples include second doses given at about 4 or 12 weeks. Study-level points and caveats: An increase in Spike-specific TCR breadth and depth was observed after two AZD1222 doses.

As to this clone: What it binds is unknown.

Germline-derived CDR1 and CDR2 are MNHEY and SVGEGT. V lost 6 bases and J lost 1, with 13 bases in between. This CDR3 has 15 residues. The TCR comes from an adult who received the AZD1222 COVID-19 vaccine. Here the sequenced sample was peripheral blood, taken 28 days after the second AZD1222 dose. The chain couples TRBV6-2 or TRBV6-3 to TRBJ2-1, with unresolved D. The CDR3 sequence is CASSPEAWSYNEQFF. The CDR3 DNA follows: TGTGCCAGCAGCCCCGAGGCCTGGTCCTACAATGAGCAGTTCTTC.